Included here is one T cell receptor (beta chain) sequence, with context. Here immunoSEQ multiplex PCR was the method, and the copy in TCRdb shows in-frame clones only, minus some. The data show around 100,000 clones, with approximately 90% seen just once and 3.5% to 4.5% held by the top ten. These data originate in a study of control samples from healthy donors and cancer patients. Germline V lookup: CDR1 WSHSY, CDR2 SAAADI. The V segment lost 3 bases and the J segment 3 bases; nucleotides outside the gene matches: 1. The CDR3 contains 14 residues. The chain carries TRBV10-2 and TRBJ2-1, with 8 bases identical to TRBD2. This sequence was found in a woman aged 18 to 35 in good health. The sequenced sample was blood. The CDR3 sequence is CASSELADYNEQFF. The CDR3 DNA is TGCGCCAGCAGTGAACTAGCGGACTACAATGAGCAGTTCTTC.